This T cell receptor beta chain derives from a study of blood T cell repertoires in COVID-19 (dated by TCRdb to 2019 to 2021). A note on the overall study: Samples from collaborators originated in the United States, Italy and Spain and spanned both the acute and convalescent phases of COVID-19. Nearly every sample came with metadata listing a de-identified subject ID, COVID-19 status, age in years and sex. Deeply sampled blood TCRbeta repertoires from subjects exposed to, actively infected with, or recovered from COVID-19 were included in the dataset. The repertoires were released in a freely available public database meant as a resource for research on the immune response to SARS-CoV-2. The samples were drawn from two sources: the first 160 participants of the ongoing ImmuneRACE study, and 1,254 subjects contributed by 6 global collaborators. HLA class I and class II types, where available, came from metadata supplied by the sample provider rather than from assay-based typing. The material from the prospective study consisted of cDNA or gDNA derived from T cells, B-cell-depleted T cells, or PBMCs.

TCRbeta CDR3 regions were amplified from genomic DNA by means of the immunoSEQ Assay, a bias-controlled multiplex PCR. The authors processed their data as follows. Within the assay, amplification of reference gene primers was used to estimate how many nucleated cells each sample contained. Sequence reads were collapsed and filtered to measure the absolute abundance of every unique TCRbeta CDR3 rearrangement. For each sample, productive Simpson clonality was calculated by taking the square root of Simpson's diversity index across productive rearrangements. This is the immuneACCESS table as TCRdb keeps it, with only in-frame sequences that have V and J called. A part of the clones is gone; compared with another copy, unresolved V genes explain less than half, and the rest is unexplained. Clonal size and the V and J genes are those of that table, whereas D and trimming came from the DNA. The sample contains roughly 160,000 clones, around 82% of them found a single time. Together, the top ten hold about 1.9% of the sample.

General conclusions and limits of the study: Clinical and demographic metadata were provided uncurated, with the amount varying by source and participant.

Of note for this clone: What antigen it recognizes has not been identified. The record has no base qualities; no much larger clone is one base away.

Each collaborating institution followed its own protocols to collect whole blood in K2EDTA tubes. For TCRbeta analysis, collaborators shipped samples as frozen whole blood, isolated PBMCs, or DNA extracted from either of those sample types. The CDR3 numbers 12 residues from cysteine through phenylalanine. The entry retains the CDR3 DNA only, 36 bases that are in frame from base 1. The junction shows trimming of 2 bases on V and 3 bases on J, plus 5 bases between the germline ends. The source is an elderly woman with acute or convalescent COVID-19. The sequence joins TRBV12-3 or TRBV12-4 to TRBJ2-7, with the D segment identity uncertain. Material for sequencing was peripheral blood. The nucleotide sequence reads as follows: TGTGCCAGCAGTTTACTCGGCTACGAGCAGTACTTC. This is translated as CASSLLGYEQYF.